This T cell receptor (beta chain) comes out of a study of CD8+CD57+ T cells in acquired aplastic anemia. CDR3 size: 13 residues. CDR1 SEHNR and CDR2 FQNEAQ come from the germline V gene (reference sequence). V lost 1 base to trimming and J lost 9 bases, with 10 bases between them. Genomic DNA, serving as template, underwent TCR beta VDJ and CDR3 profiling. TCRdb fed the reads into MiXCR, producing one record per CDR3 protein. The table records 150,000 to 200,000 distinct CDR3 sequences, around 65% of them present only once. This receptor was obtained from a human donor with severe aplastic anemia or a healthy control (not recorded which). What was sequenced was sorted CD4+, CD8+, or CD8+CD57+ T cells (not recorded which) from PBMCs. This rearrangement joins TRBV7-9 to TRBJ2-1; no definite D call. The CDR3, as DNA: TGTGCCAGCAGCTTAGTTCTGGGCGGTGAGCAGTTCTTC. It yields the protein CASSLVLGGEQFF.